This TCR beta chain was recorded in a study of T cells in Graves' hyperthyroidism and ophthalmopathy. Study-wide results and caveats: Most thyroid clonotypes with frequency above 0.001 were detected in blood.

V gave up 6 bases and J gave up 1 base; unmatched junction bases: 2. This CDR3 contains 13 residues. The germline gives CDR1 MNHNS, CDR2 SASEGT. The study defined stable Graves' hyperthyroidism as no ophthalmopathy progression within 18 months. Patients showing uncontrolled infection, other autoimmune disease, pregnancy or lactation were ineligible. Based on clinical symptoms, serum thyroxine and TRAb, thyroid ultrasound and orbital computed tomography, diagnoses were reached. Turning to this clonotype: No antigen is known for it.

Amplification of TCR beta CDR3 regions used RNA as the template. The primer set for the first-round RT-PCR of the TCR CDR3 was HTBI. TCRdb reprocessed the multiplex PCR reads via MiXCR and lists one record per CDR3 protein. This sample carries some 510,000 distinct CDR3 sequences, roughly 50% of them seen once, and the ten largest clones take 6.5% to 9%. The rearrangement uses TRBV6-1 and TRBJ1-1; TRBD1 matches at 7 bases. Sequenced material: peripheral blood or thyroid tissue (not recorded which). The receptor comes from a young woman with Graves' hyperthyroidism. CDR3 nucleotide sequence: TGTGCCAGCAGGAGGGGGCAGAACACTGAAGCTTTCTTT. This translates into CASRRGQNTEAFF.